The TCR beta chain described here comes from a study of blood T cell repertoires in COVID-19. Only in-frame clones appear in the TCRdb table, and some are missing; sequencing was by immunoSEQ multiplex PCR. The sample lists 150,000 to 200,000 clones; about four fifths were seen once. From germline, CDR1 is SGHVS and CDR2 FQNEAQ. Trimming pared 1 base from V and 7 bases from J, leaving 8 bases between. The CDR3 has 13 amino acids. This chain uses TRBV7-8 with TRBJ1-5; D gene uncertain. The receptor was isolated from a woman of 80 years or more with active or convalescent COVID-19. Sample: peripheral blood. CDR3 bases: TGTGCCAGCAGCTTAGGGAGACCCCAGCCCCAGCATTTT. Its translation: CASSLGRPQPQHF. Together with reference TRBV7-8 and TRBJ1-5, the CDR3 gives the full variable domain: GAGVSQSPRYKVAKRGQDVALRCDPISGHVSLFWYQQALGQGPEFLTYFQNEAQLDKSGLPSDRFFAERPEGSVSTLKIQRTQQEDSAVYLCASSLGRPQPQHFGDGTRLSIL.